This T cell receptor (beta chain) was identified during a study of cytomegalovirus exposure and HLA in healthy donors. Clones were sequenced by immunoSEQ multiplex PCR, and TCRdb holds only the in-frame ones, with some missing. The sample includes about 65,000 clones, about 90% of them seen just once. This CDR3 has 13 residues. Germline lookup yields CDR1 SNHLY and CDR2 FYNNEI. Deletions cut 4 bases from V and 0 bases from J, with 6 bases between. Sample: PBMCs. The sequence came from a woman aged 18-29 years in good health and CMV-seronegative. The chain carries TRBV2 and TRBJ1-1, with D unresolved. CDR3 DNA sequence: TGTGCCAGCAGTGTAACAGTGAACACTGAAGCTTTCTTT. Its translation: CASSVTVNTEAFF.